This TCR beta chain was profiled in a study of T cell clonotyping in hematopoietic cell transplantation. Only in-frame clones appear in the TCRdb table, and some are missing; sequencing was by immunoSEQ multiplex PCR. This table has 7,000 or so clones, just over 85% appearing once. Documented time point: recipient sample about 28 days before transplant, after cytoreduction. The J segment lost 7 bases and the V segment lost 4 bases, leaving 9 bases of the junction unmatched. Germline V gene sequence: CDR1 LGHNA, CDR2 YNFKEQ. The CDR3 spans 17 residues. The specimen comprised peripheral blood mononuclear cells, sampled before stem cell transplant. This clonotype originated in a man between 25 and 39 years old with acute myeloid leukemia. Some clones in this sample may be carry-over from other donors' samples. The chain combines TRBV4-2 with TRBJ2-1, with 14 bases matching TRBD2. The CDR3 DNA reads TGTGCCAGCAGCCTGGGGACTAGCGGGAGTGGGGGGAATGAGCAGTTCTTC. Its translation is CASSLGTSGSGGNEQFF.